This T cell receptor beta chain appears in the sequencing data of a study of blood T cell repertoires in COVID-19. Original analysis: The authors estimated nucleated cell counts from reference gene primer amplification. Assay used: immunoSEQ multiplex PCR; TCRdb lists only in-frame clones, some missing. V, J and clone size are those of that table, while D and trimming were read from the DNA. The repertoire holds 200,000 to 250,000 clones, with roughly 85% as singletons. Adults between about 18 and 89 years of age took part from about 24 US areas. V lost 2 bases, J lost 4 bases, and 5 bases stayed unmatched. The length of the CDR3 is 15 residues. CDR1 is GTSNPN, CDR2 SVGIG, per germline (reference sequence).

The sequencing input was PBMCs or T cells enriched from blood (not recorded which). The V and J genes are TRBV30 and TRBJ1-6, with 7 bases identical to TRBD1. The source is a woman aged 45-59 years with acute COVID-19. CDR3 loop: CAWSMGQLYNSPLHF. CDR3 nucleotides: TGTGCCTGGAGTATGGGACAGCTGTATAATTCACCCCTCCACTTT.